A selection of T cell receptor beta chains follows, all from one sample in a study of OX40 agonist ivuxolimab in advanced cancers. The table came from immunoSEQ multiplex PCR; TCRdb's copy has only in-frame clones and leaves some out. The table shows about 62,000 clones, with 80% to 95% occurring only once. The sequencing here drew on CD4+ or CD8+ T cells sorted from blood, taken in a trial of the OX40 agonist ivuxolimab. These TCRs come from an adult with an advanced solid tumor such as melanoma, head and neck, liver or kidney cancer. CDR3s include the opening cysteine and the closing phenylalanine or tryptophan. A D gene is named only where the DNA matches it firmly. Some rows have no size entry. The others give once, few or many, or a class for an expanded clone.

D gene,clone size,V gene,J gene,CDR3 DNA,CDR3 protein
TRBD2,-,TRBV4-3,TRBJ2-7,TGCGCCAGCAGCCAAACTAGCGGGAGCTCCTACGAGCAGTACTTC,CASSQTSGSSYEQYF
-,-,TRBV5-6,TRBJ1-1,TGTGCCAGCAGCTTTTGGGTTGGCACTGAAGCTTTCTTT,CASSFWVGTEAFF
-,-,TRBV5-6,TRBJ1-2,TGTGCCAGCAGCTTGGCCGCCCGGGAGAACTATGGCTACACCTTC,CASSLAARENYGYTF
-,-,TRBV2,TRBJ1-5,TGTGCCAGCAGTGAGGGCTCAGGGTATAGCAATCAGCCCCAGCATTTT,CASSEGSGYSNQPQHF
TRBD1,-,TRBV27,TRBJ2-5,TGTGCCAGCAGTTTTGTCCTGGGACAGCAAGAGACCCAGTACTTC,CASSFVLGQQETQYF
-,-,TRBV7-2,TRBJ2-1,TGTGCCAGCAGCTACAGGGTTGGCTACAATGAGCAGTTCTTC,CASSYRVGYNEQFF
TRBD1,-,TRBV7-9,TRBJ1-2,TGTGCCAGCAGCCCGGGGACAGGCTTTTATGGCTACACCTTC,CASSPGTGFYGYTF
-,-,TRBV11-2,TRBJ2-1,TGTGCCAGCAGCTTGTACCGGCGGGTACACGATGAGCGGTTCTTC,CASSLYRRVHDERFF
-,-,TRBV29-1,TRBJ2-2,TGCAGCGCCACGGAGGGCCGCACCGGGGAGCTGTTTTTT,CSATEGRTGELFF
-,-,TRBV2,TRBJ2-7,TGTGCCAGCAGTGAAGCGTTGAGAGGGGTTGAAGAGCAGTACTTC,CASSEALRGVEEQYF
TRBD2,-,TRBV10-1,TRBJ2-7,TGCGCCAGCAGCGGACTAGCGGGAGAGGAGTTCTACGAGCAGTACTTC,CASSGLAGEEFYEQYF
TRBD2,once,TRBV28,TRBJ2-1,TGTGCCAGCAGTTTATTGAGTAGCGGGAGGATTGTAAATGAGCAGTTCTTC,CASSLLSSGRIVNEQFF
TRBD2,-,TRBV5-5,TRBJ2-7,TGTGCCAGCAGCCGAGGGACTAACCGCTACGAGCAGTACTTC,CASSRGTNRYEQYF
-,-,TRBV29-1,TRBJ2-2,TGCAGCGCCTCTCTGGGCGGGGAGCTGTTTTTT,CSASLGGELFF
TRBD2,-,TRBV28,TRBJ2-1,TGTGCCAGCAGTTTTCGAAGTATAACGGGACTACCAGATGAGCAGTTCTTC,CASSFRSITGLPDEQFF
-,-,TRBV10-2,TRBJ2-1,TGCGCCAGCAGTGACCCCCTCCGAAAAGGTTTCCTCGGGGACAATGAGCAGTTCTTC,CASSDPLRKGFLGDNEQFF
-,-,TRBV7-9,TRBJ1-2,TGTGCCAGCAGCAGCCGGGACCTTAACTATGGCTACACCTTC,CASSSRDLNYGYTF
-,-,TRBV27,TRBJ2-7,TGTGCCAGCAGCGTTGGTAGAACCTACGAGCAGTACTTC,CASSVGRTYEQYF
TRBD2,-,TRBV5-1,TRBJ2-1,TGCGCCAGCAGCCCCCGATGGACTAGCGGGGGGAGGGCTGAGCAGTTCTTC,CASSPRWTSGGRAEQFF
-,-,TRBV6-7,TRBJ1-5,TGTGCCAGCAGCACTTTACTTGTCAGGTTGCGCAATCAGCCCCAGCATTTT,CASSTLLVRLRNQPQHF
-,once,TRBV4-2,TRBJ2-1,TGTGCCAGCAGCCAAGAGTCCCCGGATGAGGTGAATGAGCAGTTCTTC,CASSQESPDEVNEQFF
TRBD2,once,TRBV4-1,TRBJ2-5,TGCGCCAGCAGCCAAGATCAGGTAGCGGGAGTGGGGGAGACCCAGTACTTC,CASSQDQVAGVGETQYF
TRBD1,-,TRBV27,TRBJ2-7,TGTGCCAGCAGTCCAGGGGACAGCTCCTACGAGCAGTACTTC,CASSPGDSSYEQYF
-,-,TRBV19,TRBJ2-7,TGTGCCAGTAGTATTACCAGGGGTGCGAGTTATGAGCAGTACTTC,CASSITRGASYEQYF
-,-,TRBV27,TRBJ1-1,TGTGCCAGCAGCACTGGTGGTACTGAAGCTTTCTTT,CASSTGGTEAFF
TRBD2,-,TRBV10-3,TRBJ2-1,TGTGCCATCAGTACCGGACTAGCGGGAGAGTACAATGAGCAGTTCTTC,CAISTGLAGEYNEQFF
-,-,TRBV7-9,TRBJ1-1,TGTGCCAGCAGCTTACGGGAAGGGGAGGAAGCTTTCTTT,CASSLREGEEAFF
-,-,TRBV25-1,TRBJ2-5,TGTGCCAGCAATCCCTTAAACCAAGAGACCCAGTACTTC,CASNPLNQETQYF
TRBD2,-,TRBV4-3,TRBJ2-3,TGCGCCAGCAGCCAAGATCGGGGTAGCGGGTACAAAACAGATACGCAGTATTTT,CASSQDRGSGYKTDTQYF
TRBD1,-,TRBV20-1,TRBJ1-5,TGCAGTGCCTTCGGACAGGGGCATTTACATTTT,CSAFGQGHLHF
-,-,TRBV7-6,TRBJ2-1,TGTGCCAGCAGCTTAGCCAGGAGTGGATCCTTTAGGGGTGAGCAGTTCTTC,CASSLARSGSFRGEQFF
TRBD1,-,TRBV5-6,TRBJ1-5,TGTGCCAGCAGCTTGTTGCAGGGGGTTAATCAGCCCCAGCATTTT,CASSLLQGVNQPQHF